The T cell receptor (beta chain) under discussion was sequenced for a study of blood T cell repertoires in COVID-19 (dated by TCRdb to the early 2020s). General notes on the study: Collaborator samples came from the United States, Italy and Spain and covered acute and convalescent phases of COVID-19. The prospective study material was composed of cDNA or gDNA derived from T cells, B-cell-depleted T cells, or PBMCs. The samples were drawn from two sources: the first 160 participants of the ongoing ImmuneRACE study, and 1,200 or so subjects contributed by 6 global collaborators. Subjects who had been exposed to COVID-19, were actively infected with it, or had recovered from it provided the deeply sampled blood TCRbeta repertoires that made up the dataset. Nearly every sample came with metadata listing a de-identified subject ID, COVID-19 status, age in years and sex. The repertoires were released in a freely available public database intended as a resource for research on the immune response to SARS-CoV-2. Where available, HLA class I and class II types were obtained from metadata supplied by the sample provider rather than from assay-based typing. What the authors observed across the whole study: The quantity of clinical and demographic metadata differed by source and by participant and was supplied without curation.

Whole blood was collected in K2EDTA tubes by collaborating institutions according to the institutions' own protocols. For TCRbeta analysis, collaborator samples were shipped as frozen whole blood, as isolated PBMCs, or as DNA extracted from either sample type. The CDR3 starts with the cysteine, ends with the phenylalanine, and has 13 residues. Of the read, only the CDR3 DNA is kept; its 39 bases are in frame from base 1. Germline trimming amounts to 8 bases on V and 7 bases on J, with 4 as the count of junction bases outside the gene matches. CDR1 MNHEY and CDR2 SVGAGI are derived from the germline V gene. This clone was observed once. Its antigen is unknown. There are no base qualities to consult, and no much larger clone falls within one base. TCRbeta CDR3 regions were amplified from genomic DNA using the immunoSEQ Assay, a bias-controlled multiplex PCR. The paper's processing steps were these. Nucleated cell counts per sample were estimated from amplification of reference gene primers within the assay. To quantify the absolute abundance of each unique TCRbeta CDR3 rearrangement, sequence reads were collapsed and filtered. Productive Simpson clonality was computed per sample as the square root of Simpson's diversity index over productive rearrangements. Sourced from immuneACCESS, this table was stored by TCRdb with only in-frame sequences that have V and J called. A share of the clones is absent; for the studies checked, an unresolved V gene accounts for under half, and the remainder has no known explanation. That table furnishes V, J and clone size, whereas the DNA furnished D and trimming. For this sample there are 150,000 to 160,000 clones; about 79% appear just once. The ten largest clones add up to about 31% of the sample.

The sequenced sample consisted of peripheral blood. The V gene is TRBV6-5 and the J gene is TRBJ2-3; TRBD2 matches 12 bases in the middle. The source of this sequence is a woman aged 55-70 years with acute or convalescent COVID-19. The CDR3 has the sequence CASRTSGVYTQYF. The bases read TGTGCCAGCCGGACTAGCGGGGTCTATACGCAGTATTTT.